Below are 9 T cell receptor beta chains sequenced from a single sample in a study of T cells expressing NK-cell markers (dated by TCRdb to the early 2020s). The library was prepared using 5' RACE. For sequencing, an Illumina HiSeq 2000 was employed. TCRdb reprocessed the reads, and each CDR3 protein sequence is entered once, without DNA. Per the sample table, the count is 500,000 to 600,000 distinct CDR3 sequences. The ten largest account for under 4.5% of the sample. Sequencing was done on a sample of blood T cells: a sorted CD56 or NKG2C T cell subset, CD4+ or CD8+ T cells, or bulk PBMC T cells (not recorded which). These receptors all come from a man between 18 and 35 years old in good health. Donor details come from another sample of the same person, matched by shared clones.

The chain links TRBV11-2 to TRBJ2-1. The CDR3 has 16 amino acids. From germline, CDR1 is SGHAT and CDR2 FQNNGV. CDR3 amino acids: CASSLDRGGSYNEQFF.

The chain has TRBV10-2 and TRBJ2-3; no DNA is available, so the TRBD1 call from TCRdb remains unchecked. The CDR3 loop spans 17 amino acids. Looked up from germline, CDR1 is WSHSY and CDR2 is SAAADI. CDR3 sequence reads: CASSERWGSLSTDTQYF.

The chain joins TRBV11-2 to TRBJ2-2; TCRdb indicates TRBD2, and absent DNA this call remains unverified. Germline lookup yields CDR1 SGHAT and CDR2 FQNNGV. CDR3 length equals 16 residues. Here the CDR3 reads CASSYLRGPSTGELFF.

The rearrangement joins TRBV20-1 to TRBJ1-3; no DNA is available, so the TRBD1 call from TCRdb remains unchecked. Germline CDR1 reads DFQATT; CDR2 reads SNEGSKA (reference sequence). This CDR3 has 14 amino acids. The CDR3 loop is CSARDRASGNTIYF.

The chain recombines TRBV7-2 with TRBJ2-3; TCRdb gives TRBD2 as the D gene, but with no DNA this cannot be confirmed. The germline V gene has CDR1 SGHTA and CDR2 FQGNSA. The CDR3 runs to 15 residues. The CDR3 region is CASSPDLRATDTQYF.

This chain uses TRBV29-1 with TRBJ2-1; TCRdb picks TRBD1, but there is no DNA to check that call. Germline V gene sequence: CDR1 SQVTM, CDR2 ANQGSEA. The CDR3 spans 13 residues. CDR3 in amino acids: CSVARVGLDEQFF.

V is TRBV20-1 and J is TRBJ2-6; absent DNA, TCRdb's TRBD1 call cannot be checked. From germline, CDR1 is DFQATT and CDR2 SNEGSKA (reference sequence). The CDR3 is made up of 16 amino acids. The CDR3 sequence is CSARTQGVSGANVLTF.

This sequence joins TRBV12-3 or TRBV12-4 and TRBJ2-1; TCRdb indicates TRBD2, and absent DNA this call remains unverified. The CDR3 totals 15 residues. The chain's CDR3 is CASSLLAGLYNEQFF.

The V call is TRBV20-1, the J call TRBJ2-7; TCRdb proposes TRBD1, but this gene call is untestable without DNA. Per germline, CDR1 DFQATT and CDR2 SNEGSKA (reference sequence). CDR3 length: 16 amino acids. CDR3 loop: CSAKDLQGASSYEQYF.